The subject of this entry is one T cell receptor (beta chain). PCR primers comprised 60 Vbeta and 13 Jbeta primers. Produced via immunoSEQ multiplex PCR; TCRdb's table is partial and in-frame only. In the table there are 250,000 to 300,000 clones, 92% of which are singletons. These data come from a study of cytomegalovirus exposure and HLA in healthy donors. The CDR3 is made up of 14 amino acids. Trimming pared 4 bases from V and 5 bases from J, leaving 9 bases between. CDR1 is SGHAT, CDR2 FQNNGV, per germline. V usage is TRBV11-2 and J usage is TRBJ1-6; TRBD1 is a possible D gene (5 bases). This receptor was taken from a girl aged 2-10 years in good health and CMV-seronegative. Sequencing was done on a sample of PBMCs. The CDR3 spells CASSSQGNNSPLHF. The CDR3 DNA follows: TGTGCCAGCAGCTCGCAGGGTAATAATTCACCCCTCCACTTT.